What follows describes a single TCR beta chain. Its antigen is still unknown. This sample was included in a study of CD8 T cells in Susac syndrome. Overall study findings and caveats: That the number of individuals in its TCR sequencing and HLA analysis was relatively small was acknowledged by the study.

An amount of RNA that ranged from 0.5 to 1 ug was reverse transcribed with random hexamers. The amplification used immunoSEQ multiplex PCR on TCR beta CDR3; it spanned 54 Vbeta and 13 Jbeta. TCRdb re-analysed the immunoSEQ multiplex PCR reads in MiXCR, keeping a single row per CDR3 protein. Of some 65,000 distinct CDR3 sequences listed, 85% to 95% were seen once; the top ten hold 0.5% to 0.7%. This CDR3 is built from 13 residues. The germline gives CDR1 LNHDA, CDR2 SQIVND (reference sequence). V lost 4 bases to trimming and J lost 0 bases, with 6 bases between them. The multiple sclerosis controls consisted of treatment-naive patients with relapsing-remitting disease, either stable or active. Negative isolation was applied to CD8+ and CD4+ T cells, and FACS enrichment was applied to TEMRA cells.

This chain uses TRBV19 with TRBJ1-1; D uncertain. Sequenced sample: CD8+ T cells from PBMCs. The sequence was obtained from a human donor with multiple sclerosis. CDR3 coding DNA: TGTGCCAGTAGTACCGCCCTGAACACTGAAGCTTTCTTT. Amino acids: CASSTALNTEAFF.